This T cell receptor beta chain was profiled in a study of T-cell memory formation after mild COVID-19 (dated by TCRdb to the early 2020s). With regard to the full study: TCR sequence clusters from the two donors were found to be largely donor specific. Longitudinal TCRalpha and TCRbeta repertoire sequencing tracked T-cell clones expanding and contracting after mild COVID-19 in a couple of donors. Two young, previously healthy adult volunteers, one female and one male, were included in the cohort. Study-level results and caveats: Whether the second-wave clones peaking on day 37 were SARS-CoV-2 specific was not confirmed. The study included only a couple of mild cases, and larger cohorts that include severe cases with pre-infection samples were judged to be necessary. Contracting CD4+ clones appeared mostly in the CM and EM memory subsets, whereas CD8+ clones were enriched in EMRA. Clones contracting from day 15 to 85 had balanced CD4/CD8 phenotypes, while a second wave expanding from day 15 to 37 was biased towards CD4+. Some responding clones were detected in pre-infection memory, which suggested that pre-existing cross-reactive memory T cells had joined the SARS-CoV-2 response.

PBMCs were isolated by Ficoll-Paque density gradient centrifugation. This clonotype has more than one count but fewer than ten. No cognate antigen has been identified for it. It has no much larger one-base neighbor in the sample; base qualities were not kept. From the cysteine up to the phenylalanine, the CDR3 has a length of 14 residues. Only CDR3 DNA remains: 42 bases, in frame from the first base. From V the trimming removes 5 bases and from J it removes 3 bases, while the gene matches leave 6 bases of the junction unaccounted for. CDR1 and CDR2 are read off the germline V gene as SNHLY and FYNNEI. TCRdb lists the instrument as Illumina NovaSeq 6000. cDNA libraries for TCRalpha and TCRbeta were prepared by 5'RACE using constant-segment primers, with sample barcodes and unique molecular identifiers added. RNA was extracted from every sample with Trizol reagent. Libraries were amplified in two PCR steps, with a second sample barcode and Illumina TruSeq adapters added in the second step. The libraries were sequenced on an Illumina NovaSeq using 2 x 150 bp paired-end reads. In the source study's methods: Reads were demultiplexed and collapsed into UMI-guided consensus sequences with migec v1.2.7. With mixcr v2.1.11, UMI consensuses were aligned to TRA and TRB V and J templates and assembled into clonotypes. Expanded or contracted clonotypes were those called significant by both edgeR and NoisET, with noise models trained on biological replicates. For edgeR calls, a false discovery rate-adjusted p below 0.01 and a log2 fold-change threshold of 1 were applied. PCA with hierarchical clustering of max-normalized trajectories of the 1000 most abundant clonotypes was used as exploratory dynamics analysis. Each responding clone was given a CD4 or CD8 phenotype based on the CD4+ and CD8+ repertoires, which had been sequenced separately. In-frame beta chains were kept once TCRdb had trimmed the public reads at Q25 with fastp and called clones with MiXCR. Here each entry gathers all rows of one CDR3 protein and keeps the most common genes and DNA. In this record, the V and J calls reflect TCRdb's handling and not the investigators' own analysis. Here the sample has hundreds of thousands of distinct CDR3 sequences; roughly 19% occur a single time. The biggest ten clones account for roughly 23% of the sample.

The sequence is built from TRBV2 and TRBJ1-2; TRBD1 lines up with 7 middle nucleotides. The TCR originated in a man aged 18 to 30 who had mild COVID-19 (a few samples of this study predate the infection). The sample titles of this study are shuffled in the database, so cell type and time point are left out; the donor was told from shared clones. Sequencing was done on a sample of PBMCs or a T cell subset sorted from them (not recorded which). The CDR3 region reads CASSFPTGYYGYTF. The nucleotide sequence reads TGTGCCAGCAGTTTCCCGACAGGGTACTATGGCTACACCTTC.